What follows are 3 T cell receptor beta chains derived from one specimen sequenced in a study of Ad26.COV2.S vaccination and SARS-CoV-2 variants. Method: immunoSEQ multiplex PCR; TCRdb's copy keeps in-frame clones and lacks some. The data contain hundreds of thousands of clones, 70% to 90% of them singletons. Treatment indicated: roughly 18 received Ad26.COV2.S at low or high dose, single or two shots; roughly five received placebo; per-sample allocation not given. After the first vaccine or placebo injection, samples were drawn on day 63. The sample in question was peripheral blood, obtained in a trial of Ad26.COV2.S vaccine versus placebo. The source of these receptors is a person aged 18-60 years who received the Ad26.COV2.S COVID-19 vaccine or a placebo.

The chain uses TRBV7-2 and TRBJ2-5; no definite D call. Germline CDR1 reads SGHTA; CDR2 reads FQGNSA. V was clipped by 9 bases and J by 4 bases, with 12 bases between them. The CDR3 is 12 amino acids. CDR3 sequence: CASTPGRETQYF. In DNA form, the CDR3 reads TGTGCCAGTACCCCCGGCAGAGAGACCCAGTACTTC.

The chain has TRBV29-1 and TRBJ2-7; possible D gene TRBD1, 7 bases. V was trimmed by 4 bases and J by 1 base, leaving 11 bases between them. Germline CDR1 reads SQVTM; CDR2 reads ANQGSEA. The CDR3 length is 13 residues. This CDR3 reads CSVVTGTSYEQYF. CDR3 sequence (DNA): TGCAGCGTTGTGACAGGGACTTCCTACGAGCAGTACTTC.

The rearrangement uses TRBV24-1 and TRBJ1-5, with unresolved D. Trimming cost V 7 bases and J 6 bases, with 9 bases left between them. The CDR3 extends over 12 amino acids. The germline V gene encodes CDR1 KGHDR and CDR2 SFDVKD. The CDR3 DNA sequence: TGTGCCACCAGCAATGGAATTCAGCCCCAGCATTTT. Protein product: CATSNGIQPQHF.